Presented here are 20 T cell receptor beta chains from one specimen sequenced in a study of T cells in localized non-small cell lung cancer. The repertoire was sequenced with immunoSEQ multiplex PCR; TCRdb's copy has only in-frame clones and lacks some. The table records fewer than 90,000 clones, approximately 85% of them present only once. The sample in question was peripheral blood, obtained before any cancer treatment. All receptors derive from a man aged 40 to 69 with stage I lung adenocarcinoma.

The chain uses TRBV2 and TRBJ1-2; D is possibly TRBD1 (6 bases). Germline V gives CDR1 SNHLY, CDR2 FYNNEI. V was cut by 8 bases and J by 3 bases, with 16 bases left in between. The CDR3 is 14 amino acids. The CDR3 region has the DNA TGTGCCAGCGGGGGACAATCCGGGTACTATGGCTACACCTTC. It translates to CASGGQSGYYGYTF.

The chain uses TRBV30 and TRBJ2-2; tentatively, D is TRBD1 (5 bases). Germline lookup yields CDR1 GTSNPN and CDR2 SVGIG (reference sequence). V was pared by 3 bases and J by 7 bases, with 12 bases between. The length of the CDR3 is 13 residues. The CDR3 protein is CAWRRQTVGELFF. The CDR3 DNA follows: TGTGCCTGGAGACGACAGACGGTCGGGGAGCTGTTTTTT.

V is TRBV19 and J is TRBJ2-1, with D unclear. V was cut by 5 bases and J by 5 bases, with 1 base left in between. Per germline, CDR1 LNHDA and CDR2 SQIVND (reference sequence). The CDR3 has 10 residues. CDR3 region: CASSDNEQFF. The CDR3 DNA sequence: TGTGCCAGTAGTGACAATGAGCAGTTCTTC.

The gene calls are TRBV6-1 and TRBJ2-2; tentatively, D is TRBD1 or TRBD2 (5 bases each). V dropped 4 bases and J dropped 8 bases, with 11 bases sitting between them. The germline V gene encodes CDR1 MNHNS and CDR2 SASEGT. CDR3 size: 13 residues. CDR3 coding DNA: TGTGCCAGCAGTGGGGGGATCCGAGGGGAGCTGTTTTTT. Its protein is CASSGGIRGELFF.

The rearrangement joins TRBV20-1 to TRBJ2-7, with D unresolved. The length of the CDR3 is 11 residues. The V gene's germline CDR1 is DFQATT and CDR2 SNEGSKA (reference sequence). V was trimmed by 7 bases and J by 5 bases, leaving 12 bases between them. CDR3 region: CSVSRPDEQYF. The CDR3 DNA reads TGCAGTGTCTCGAGGCCTGACGAGCAGTACTTC.

The CDR3 loop reads CASSFSGEGNQPQHF. Written as DNA, the CDR3 is TGCGCCAGCAGCTTCTCCGGGGAAGGCAATCAGCCCCAGCATTTT. This chain joins TRBV5-1 and TRBJ1-5; D call uncertain. In germline, CDR1 is SGHRS, CDR2 YFSETQ. The CDR3 consists of 15 residues. V shed 2 bases and J shed 2 bases, with 11 bases lying between them.

The genes are TRBV10-3 and TRBJ2-7; 9 bases agree with TRBD1. The CDR3 runs to 14 residues. J lost 3 bases, V lost 6 bases, and 6 bases had no gene match. Germline-derived CDR1 and CDR2 are ENHRY and SYGVKD. The CDR3 reads CAISHPTGGYEQYF. The CDR3 nucleotides are TGTGCCATCAGCCACCCGACAGGGGGCTACGAGCAGTACTTC.

V is TRBV5-6 and J is TRBJ2-3; D is perhaps TRBD2 (5 bases). Germline values: CDR1 SGHDT, CDR2 YYEEEE. The CDR3 runs to 16 residues. V was clipped by 3 bases and J by 2 bases, with 16 bases between them. CDR3: CASSSPIYRDTDTQYF. In DNA form, the CDR3 reads TGTGCCAGCAGCTCCCCCATATACCGGGACACAGATACGCAGTATTTT.

This chain connects TRBV6-5 to TRBJ2-7; D ambiguous. The CDR3 spans 14 residues. Germline V gene data show CDR1 as MNHEY and CDR2 as SVGAGI. V lost 0 bases to trimming and J lost 2 bases, with 8 bases between them. The CDR3 bases are TGTGCCAGCAGTTACTCGATTGGGACCTACGAGCAGTACTTC. Amino acid sequence: CASSYSIGTYEQYF.

This clone was counted a few times. The rearrangement uses TRBV5-4 and TRBJ1-1; D not certain. The CDR3 loop spans 12 amino acids. Germline-derived CDR1 and CDR2 are SGHNT and YYREEE (reference sequence). Trimming took off 4 bases at V and 3 bases at J, with 7 bases between the two ends. The CDR3 is CASSRDYTEAFF. The CDR3 DNA sequence: TGTGCCAGCAGCCGCGATTACACTGAAGCTTTCTTT.

The chain joins TRBV28 to TRBJ1-1; unclear D gene. The germline V gene encodes CDR1 MDHEN and CDR2 SYDVKM. Trimming took off 10 bases at V and 9 bases at J, with 18 bases between the two ends. The CDR3 contains 12 residues. This chain's CDR3 is CATETLGGKAFF. DNA of the CDR3: TGTGCCACCGAGACATTGGGTGGGAAAGCTTTCTTT.

This chain uses TRBV29-1 with TRBJ2-1, with 7 bases identical to TRBD2. V lost 8 bases to trimming and J lost 0 bases; unmatched junction nucleotides: 4. The CDR3 is 13 residues long. Germline V CDR1 and CDR2: SQVTM, ANQGSEA. DNA for the CDR3: TGCAGCTCTCGGGGGGACTCCTACAATGAGCAGTTCTTC. Translating it yields CSSRGDSYNEQFF.

The chain is built from TRBV6-6 and TRBJ1-5; 9 nucleotides match TRBD1. CDR1 and CDR2 from the germline V gene are MNHNY and SVGAGI (reference sequence). The J segment lost 5 bases and the V segment lost 6 bases, leaving 5 bases of the junction unmatched. The length of the CDR3 is 14 residues. CDR3 sequence: CASRTGGRDQPQHF. CDR3 sequence (DNA): TGTGCCAGCAGGACAGGGGGTAGAGATCAGCCCCAGCATTTT.

The V gene is TRBV7-9, the J gene TRBJ1-1, with 9 bases fitting TRBD1. V lost 5 bases to trimming and J lost 6 bases; unmatched junction nucleotides: 7. This CDR3 has 14 residues. Per the germline V gene, CDR1 is SEHNR and CDR2 is FQNEAQ (reference sequence). This CDR3 reads CASSQTGGSPEAFF. The CDR3, as DNA: TGTGCCAGCAGCCAGACAGGGGGGTCACCTGAAGCTTTCTTT.

The chain is built from TRBV6-1 and TRBJ1-1, with D possibly TRBD1 on 5 matching bases. The CDR3 spans 13 residues. The V end lost 7 bases, the J end lost 1 base, and 10 bases lay between the germline ends. Per the germline V gene, CDR1 is MNHNS and CDR2 is SASEGT. The CDR3 region has the DNA TGTGCCAGCATGGTCAGGGCGAACACTGAAGCTTTCTTT. Its protein is CASMVRANTEAFF.

This chain connects TRBV5-6 to TRBJ2-1; 8 bases map to TRBD2. J lost 12 bases, V lost 0 bases, and 14 bases had no gene match. The CDR3 is 16 residues long. Looked up from germline, CDR1 is SGHDT and CDR2 is YYEEEE. The CDR3 DNA sequence: TGTGCCAGCAGCTTGGCGGGAGGGAGGGCCACACGGTCGCAGTTCTTC. Its protein is CASSLAGGRATRSQFF.

This chain links TRBV5-8 with TRBJ1-2; D not resolved. V was pared by 4 bases and J by 3 bases, with 7 bases between. Per germline, CDR1 SGHTS and CDR2 YDEGEE. This CDR3 region has 12 residues. The CDR3 loop is CASSLDYYGYTF. The CDR3 nucleotides read TGTGCCAGCAGCCTGGACTACTATGGCTACACCTTC.

The chain employs TRBV30 and TRBJ2-7; D may be TRBD2 (6 bases). Germline CDR1 reads GTSNPN; CDR2 reads SVGIG (reference sequence). The CDR3 length is 15 residues. The V gene lost 3 bases and the J gene lost 3 bases, with 18 bases spanning the gap. CDR3 protein: CAWSRLGTRIYEQYF. The CDR3 DNA sequence: TGTGCCTGGAGCCGACTAGGGACCCGGATCTACGAGCAGTACTTC. Together with reference TRBV30 and TRBJ2-7, the CDR3 gives the full variable domain: SQTIHQWPATLVQPVGSPLSLECTVEGTSNPNLYWYRQAAGRGLQLLFYSVGIGQISSEVPQNLSASRPQDRQFILSSKKLLLSDSGFYLCAWSRLGTRIYEQYFGPGTRLTVT.

The rearrangement joins TRBV9 to TRBJ2-1; the D call may be TRBD1 or TRBD2 (5 bases each). The germline gives CDR1 SGDLS, CDR2 YYNGEE. There are 15 residues in the CDR3. Trimming took off 5 bases at V and 2 bases at J, with 14 bases between the two ends. This CDR3 is CASSPRDGPYNEQFF. CDR3 DNA: TGTGCCAGCAGTCCTCGGGACGGGCCCTACAATGAGCAGTTCTTC.

The V gene is TRBV7-9, the J gene TRBJ2-1; 7 nucleotides match TRBD2. The CDR3 is 13 amino acids. The germline V gene has CDR1 SEHNR and CDR2 FQNEAQ (reference sequence). V was pared by 5 bases and J by 10 bases, with 8 bases of the junction left unmatched. The CDR3 loop reads CASSPGLGLEQFF. The CDR3 DNA follows: TGTGCCAGCAGCCCAGGACTAGGTCTCGAGCAGTTCTTC.